The clone carrying this T cell receptor beta chain was picked up a small number of times. Its target is unknown. The sample is drawn from a study of T-cell reconstitution after alpha-beta-depleted transplantation in children. Overall study findings and caveats: Counts and diversity of T cells one year after transplant came mostly from newly produced T cells. Several hundred expanded graft clones reportedly supplied alpha-beta T cells about two months after transplant. The origin of high day-60 TCRbeta diversity in some patients lay in surviving recipient T cells and thymic progenitors.

The CDR3 sequence is 15 residues long. Germline V gene lookup returns CDR1 MDHEN and CDR2 SYDVKM. Trimming pared 2 bases from V and 0 bases from J, leaving 10 bases between. Unique molecular identifiers were used in preparing the TCRbeta library. TCRdb itself ran the PCR reads through MiXCR, one entry per CDR3 protein. The table has 500,000 to 650,000 distinct CDR3 sequences, about an eighth seen once; the top ten hold 2.2%. This receptor was obtained from a male patient younger than 18 who had a stem cell transplant for acute myeloid leukemia, so the T cells may come from the graft donor. Specimen: PBMCs, mostly from graft donor cells, collected 360 days after TCRalphabeta/CD19-depleted stem cell transplant. The chain has TRBV28 and TRBJ1-2; tentative D call: TRBD1 (5 bases). The CDR3 sequence is CASSLRQRTNYGYTF. CDR3 sequence (DNA): TGTGCCAGCAGTTTACGACAGCGGACTAACTATGGCTACACCTTC.